A single sample is the source of the 22 T cell receptor beta chains below, sequenced in a study of tissue T cells after allogeneic stem cell transplantation. Assay used: immunoSEQ multiplex PCR; TCRdb lists only in-frame clones, some missing. In the table there are about 3,100 clones, 45% to 55% of which are singletons. Time point noted: mouse harvest day 14 after allogeneic transplant. Tail vein injection delivered 10^7 T-cell-depleted bone marrow cells and 10^6 splenic CD5+ T cells. Sequenced sample: gut tissue. These receptor sequences come from a female BALB/c mouse given C57BL/6 T cells with graft-versus-host disease after an allogeneic hematopoietic cell transplant.

With respect to this clone: The germline and genes are mouse ones. The CDR3 extends 1 residue past the end of the read, so its final part is completed from the germline J gene. This chain connects TRBV24 to TRBJ1-2, with unresolved D. The CDR3 is 16 residues long. Germline V gene sequence: CDR1 KGHTA, CDR2 FRNEEI. V lost 3 bases to trimming and J lost 0 bases, with 14 bases between them. The CDR3 bases that were read are TGTGCCAGCAGTCTATCCTGGACCTCTGCAAACTCCGACTACACC. Translating it yields CASSLSWTSANSDYT. The CDR3 in full is CASSLSWTSANSDYTF.

Concerning this clone: Gene names and germline refer to mouse. Sequencing ends 1 residue short of the CDR3 end; the germline J gene provides the rest. The V call is TRBV26, the J call TRBJ2-7; the D gene is possibly TRBD1 (5 bases). The CDR3 spans 12 residues. Per the germline V gene, CDR1 is KGHPV and CDR2 is FQNQEV (reference sequence). V was shortened by 0 bases and J by 5 bases, with 5 bases between the two germline ends. The CDR3 protein is CASSLSRDEQYF. CDR3 bases read: TGTGCCAGCAGTCTGTCCAGGGATGAACAGTAC.

This clone ranks as large. Mouse gene names and germline throughout. The read ends 1 residue early relative to the CDR3; the germline J gene fills the gap. The J gene is TRBJ2-1, the V gene TRBV14; TRBD1 matches 8 bases. From germline, CDR1 is SGHDT and CDR2 FRDEAV. The CDR3 is made up of 13 amino acids. V trimming: 5 bases; J trimming: 4 bases; junction bases outside the gene matches: 2. The CDR3 protein is CASRDRGYAEQFF. The part of the CDR3 DNA that was read is TGTGCCAGCAGAGACAGGGGTTATGCTGAGCAGTTC.

Details on this clone: The gene symbols are mouse symbols. The read stops 1 residue short of the end of the CDR3; the missing end is completed from the germline J gene. The chain is built from TRBV13-2 and TRBJ1-4; TRBD1 agrees at 9 bases. After removal of 9 bases from V and 6 bases from J, the junction contained 6 bases not matched to a gene. The CDR3 spans 13 residues. Germline assignment: CDR1 NNHNN and CDR2 SYGAGS (reference sequence). This chain's CDR3 is CATTGGRDERLFF. The sequenced CDR3 bases are TGTGCCACGACAGGGGGAAGGGACGAAAGATTATTT.

Of note for this clone: The genes and germline here are from mouse. Read data end 1 residue before the CDR3 end; the end is taken from the germline J gene. This chain joins TRBV23 and TRBJ1-1. Looked up from germline, CDR1 is KGHTA and CDR2 is FQNQQP. CDR3 length: 13 amino acids. The CDR3 DNA, read in part, is TGCTCCAGCAGTCAGGGACCGGACACAGAAGTCTTC. Amino acid sequence: CSSSQGPDTEVF. The CDR3 reads in full as CSSSQGPDTEVFF.

To note about this clone: Gene names and germline match the mouse. The read comes to an end 1 residue before the CDR3 does, leaving the germline J gene to fill in the end. V usage is TRBV3 and J usage is TRBJ1-1; no definite D call. The length of the CDR3 is 13 residues. The V gene lost 4 bases and the J gene lost 1 base, with 7 bases spanning the gap. Germline CDR1 SNHLY, CDR2 FYNGKV (reference sequence). Partial CDR3 DNA: TGTGCCAGCAGCTCCACACGAAACACAGAAGTCTTC. Amino acid sequence: CASSSTRNTEVF. Given in full, the CDR3 is CASSSTRNTEVFF.

As for this clone: Gene names follow the mouse nomenclature. Sequencing ends 1 residue short of the CDR3 end; the germline J gene provides the rest. This chain joins TRBV23 and TRBJ2-2; TRBD1, as called in the table, went unchecked against the DNA. Germline V gives CDR1 KGHTA, CDR2 FQNQQP. This CDR3 has 13 amino acids. The chain's CDR3 is CSSSQQNTGQLYF. The DNA read from the CDR3 is TGCTCCAGCAGTCAGCAGAACACCGGGCAGCTCTAC.

This clone was counted a few times. Genes and germline come from the mouse. The CDR3 end falls 1 residue outside the read, so it is completed with the germline J gene. This chain joins TRBV13-1 and TRBJ2-3; D uncertain. Per the germline V gene, CDR1 is NSHNY and CDR2 is SYGAGN. The CDR3 loop spans 15 amino acids. V was shortened by 0 bases and J by 0 bases, with 8 bases between the two germline ends. Incomplete CDR3 DNA: TGTGCCAGCAGTGATGGGAGGGAAAGTGCAGAAACGCTGTAT. It encodes CASSDGRESAETLY. The full CDR3 is CASSDGRESAETLYF.

Comment on this clone: Genes and germline are mouse. The read ends 1 residue early relative to the CDR3; the germline J gene fills the gap. This chain links TRBV15 with TRBJ1-1, with D possibly TRBD1 on 6 matching bases. Germline values: CDR1 SGHND, CDR2 FRSKSL. Trimming removed 1 base at V and 3 bases at J, with 6 bases between. The CDR3 consists of 13 residues. The CDR3 is CASSLGTDTEVFF. Incomplete CDR3 DNA: TGTGCCAGCAGTTTAGGGACAGACACAGAAGTCTTC.

This clone is termed medium-sized (0.01 to 0.1%). The gene names given are mouse names. Coverage ceases 1 residue before the CDR3 finishes, and the germline J gene fills in the end. The rearrangement links TRBV26 to TRBJ1-3, with a possible D match to TRBD1 (5 bases). The V and J ends lost 4 bases and 0 bases respectively, with 7 bases between them. The germline gives CDR1 KGHPV, CDR2 FQNQEV (reference sequence). CDR3 length: 14 residues. The covered CDR3 bases are TGTGCCAGCAGTCGACAGACTTCTGGAAATACGCTCTAT. Translating gives CASSRQTSGNTLY. The entire CDR3 sequence reads CASSRQTSGNTLYF.

Within the sample, this clone is large. These gene names are mouse names. The CDR3 end is not reached by the read, which stops 1 residue before it; the germline J gene fills it in. The V gene is TRBV29, the J gene TRBJ1-4; weak D call: TRBD1 (5 bases). Trimming took off 2 bases at V and 0 bases at J, with 10 bases between the two ends. This CDR3 spans 16 amino acids. From germline, CDR1 is MSHET and CDR2 SYDVDS. The CDR3 bases that were read are TGTGCTAGCAGTTTACCTCGGACAATTTCCAACGAAAGATTATTT. This encodes CASSLPRTISNERLF. The full CDR3 reads CASSLPRTISNERLFF.

A remark on this clone: Gene labels here are mouse ones. The sequence runs out 1 residue before the end of the CDR3; the remainder is reconstructed from the germline J gene. The chain joins TRBV26 to TRBJ1-3; D gene unclear. Germline lookup yields CDR1 KGHPV and CDR2 FQNQEV (reference sequence). The CDR3 sequence is 14 residues long. V was shortened by 2 bases and J by 0 bases, with 5 bases between the two germline ends. The CDR3 sequence: CASSLGVSGNTLYF. The sequenced CDR3 bases are TGTGCCAGCAGTCTGGGGGTTTCTGGAAATACGCTCTAT.

This clone was seen just once. These gene names are mouse names. The sequence runs out 1 residue before the end of the CDR3; the remainder is reconstructed from the germline J gene. The chain recombines TRBV13-2 with TRBJ2-5, with D possibly matching TRBD2 (7 bases). The CDR3 is 15 residues long. In germline, CDR1 is NNHNN, CDR2 SYGAGS (reference sequence). With 0 bases removed from V and 2 bases from J, the gap between germline ends came to 10 bases. The CDR3 is CASGDVRGGQDTQYF. The sequenced part of the CDR3 DNA is TGTGCCAGCGGTGATGTAAGGGGGGGCCAAGACACCCAGTAC.

With respect to this clone: The genes and germline here are from mouse. The CDR3 end lies 1 residue beyond the end of the read and is filled in from the germline J gene. This chain connects TRBV26 to TRBJ1-1, with no clear D. The V gene lost 6 bases and the J gene lost 1 base, with 9 bases spanning the gap. CDR3 length: 13 amino acids. Germline CDR1 reads KGHPV; CDR2 reads FQNQEV (reference sequence). Partial CDR3 DNA: TGTGCCAGCAGGCCCCCAGGGAACACAGAAGTCTTC. The encoded protein is CASRPPGNTEVF. The whole CDR3 protein reads CASRPPGNTEVFF.

In the case of this clone: Here the gene names and germline are mouse. The read ends 1 residue before the CDR3 terminus; that terminus is restored from the germline J gene. The chain carries TRBV26 and TRBJ1-5, with 12 positions matching TRBD1. Trimming at V came to 4 bases and at J to 6 bases, leaving 4 bases not matched to a gene. Per the germline V gene, CDR1 is KGHPV and CDR2 is FQNQEV (reference sequence). The CDR3 consists of 15 residues. The CDR3 protein is CASSPGTGGGQAPLF. The sequenced CDR3 bases are TGTGCCAGCAGTCCCGGGACAGGGGGCGGCCAGGCTCCGCTT.

With respect to this clone: Gene names and germline refer to mouse. Read data end 1 residue before the CDR3 end; the end is taken from the germline J gene. V gene TRBV26 combines with J gene TRBJ2-2, with TRBD1 matching over 9 bases. The CDR3 consists of 15 residues. Per the germline V gene, CDR1 is KGHPV and CDR2 is FQNQEV (reference sequence). V was clipped by 5 bases and J by 4 bases; unmatched bases: 5. The chain's CDR3 is CASSYRGRSTGQLYF. Partial CDR3 DNA: TGTGCCAGCAGTTACAGGGGGCGAAGCACCGGGCAGCTCTAC.

As to this clone: Gene names denote mouse genes. The read terminates 1 residue before the CDR3 end, so the remaining end is supplied by the germline J gene. This rearrangement joins TRBV13-2 to TRBJ1-5, with 7 bases that match TRBD1. In germline, CDR1 is NNHNN, CDR2 SYGAGS (reference sequence). Losses at the gene ends were 4 bases for V and 3 bases for J; bases not matched to a gene: 4. There are 14 residues in the CDR3. CDR3 bases read: TGTGCCAGCGGTCGCACAGGGGTCAACCAGGCTCCGCTT. This translates into CASGRTGVNQAPL. The whole CDR3 protein reads CASGRTGVNQAPLF.

This clone was seen more than once but under ten times. Each gene name is a mouse one. Coverage ceases 1 residue before the CDR3 finishes, and the germline J gene fills in the end. This chain joins TRBV26 and TRBJ2-7; 12 nucleotides agree with TRBD2. CDR1 is KGHPV, CDR2 FQNQEV, per germline (reference sequence). This CDR3 region has 15 residues. J was trimmed by 4 bases and V by 6 bases; bases with no gene match: 7. CDR3 bases read: TGTGCCAGCAGCCCAGACTGGGGGGGCGCTTATGAACAGTAC. Its protein is CASSPDWGGAYEQY. The entire CDR3 protein reads CASSPDWGGAYEQYF.

Of note for this clone: The listed genes are named as in mouse. With the read ending 1 residue before the CDR3 end, the germline J gene is used to fill in that end. The J gene is TRBJ1-6, the V gene TRBV26; D ambiguous. TRBJ1-6 is noted as an ORF with a role that remains uncertain. CDR1 KGHPV and CDR2 FQNQEV come from the germline V gene (reference sequence). There are 13 residues in the CDR3. V was shortened by 2 bases and J by 3 bases, with 2 bases between the two germline ends. The CDR3 here is CASSLNYNSPLYF. CDR3 bases read: TGTGCCAGCAGTCTGAACTATAATTCGCCCCTCTAC.

Within the sample, this clone is large. The gene names given are mouse names. Sequencing ends 1 residue short of the CDR3 end; the germline J gene provides the rest. The V call is TRBV23, the J call TRBJ2-1; TRBD2, the table's D call, lacks a check against the DNA. CDR1 and CDR2 (germline): KGHTA, FQNQQP. CDR3 length: 15 amino acids. Incomplete CDR3 DNA: TGCTCCAGCAGTCAAGGACTGGGGGCCTATGCTGAGCAGTTC. Its translation: CSSSQGLGAYAEQF. The full CDR3 sequence reads CSSSQGLGAYAEQFF.

On this clone itself: Gene names are the mouse ones. The CDR3 end lies 1 residue beyond the end of the read and is filled in from the germline J gene. This chain uses TRBV29 with TRBJ1-6; D is possibly TRBD1 (5 bases). TRBJ1-6 carries the ORF label, with uncertain function. The CDR3 totals 13 residues. V lost 6 bases and J 3 bases, leaving 6 bases between the germline ends. Germline loops: CDR1 MSHET, CDR2 SYDVDS. CDR3 DNA (partial): TGTGCTAGCAGCACAGGCTATAATTCGCCCCTCTAC. Its protein is CASSTGYNSPLY. The entire CDR3 protein reads CASSTGYNSPLYF.

Remarks on this clone: Genes here carry mouse names. The read is 1 residue too short to cover the CDR3 end, so that end is filled in from the germline J gene. The rearrangement links TRBV29 to TRBJ1-1; D uncertain. This CDR3 is built from 12 residues. Trimming took off 2 bases at V and 5 bases at J, with 6 bases between the two ends. CDR1 and CDR2 (germline): MSHET, SYDVDS. This chain's CDR3 is CASSLRQTEVFF. Incomplete CDR3 DNA: TGTGCTAGCAGTTTACGGCAAACAGAAGTCTTC.